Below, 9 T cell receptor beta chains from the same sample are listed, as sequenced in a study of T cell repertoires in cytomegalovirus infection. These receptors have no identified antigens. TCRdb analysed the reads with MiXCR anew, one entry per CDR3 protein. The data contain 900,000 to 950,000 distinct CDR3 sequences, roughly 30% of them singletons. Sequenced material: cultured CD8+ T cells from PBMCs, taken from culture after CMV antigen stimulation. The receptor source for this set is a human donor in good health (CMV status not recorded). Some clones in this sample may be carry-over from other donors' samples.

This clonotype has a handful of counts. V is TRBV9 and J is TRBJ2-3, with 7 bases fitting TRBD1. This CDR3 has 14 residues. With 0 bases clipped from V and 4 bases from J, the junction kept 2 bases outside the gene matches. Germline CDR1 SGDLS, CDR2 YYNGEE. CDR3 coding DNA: TGTGCCAGCAGCGTAGCACAGGGGCCAGATACGCAGTATTTT. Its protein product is CASSVAQGPDTQYF.

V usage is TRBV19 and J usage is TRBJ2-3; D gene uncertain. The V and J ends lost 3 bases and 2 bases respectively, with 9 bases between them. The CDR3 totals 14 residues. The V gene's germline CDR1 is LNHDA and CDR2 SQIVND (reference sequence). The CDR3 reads CASSMAPHTDTQYF. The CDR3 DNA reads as TGTGCCAGTAGTATGGCACCTCACACAGATACGCAGTATTTT.

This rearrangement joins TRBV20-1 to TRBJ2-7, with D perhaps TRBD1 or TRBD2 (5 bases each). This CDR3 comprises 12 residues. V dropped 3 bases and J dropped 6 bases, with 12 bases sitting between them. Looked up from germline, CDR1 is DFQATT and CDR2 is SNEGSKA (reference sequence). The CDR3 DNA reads TGCAGTGCTAGGAGGGGCCGGGGCGAGCAGTACTTC. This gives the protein CSARRGRGEQYF.

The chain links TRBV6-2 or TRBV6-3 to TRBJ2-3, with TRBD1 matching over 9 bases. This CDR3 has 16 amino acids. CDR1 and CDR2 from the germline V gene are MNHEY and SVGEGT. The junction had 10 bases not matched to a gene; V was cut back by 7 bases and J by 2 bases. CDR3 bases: TGTGCCAGCAACCCCGGGGACAGGGAATACACAGATACGCAGTATTTT. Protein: CASNPGDREYTDTQYF.

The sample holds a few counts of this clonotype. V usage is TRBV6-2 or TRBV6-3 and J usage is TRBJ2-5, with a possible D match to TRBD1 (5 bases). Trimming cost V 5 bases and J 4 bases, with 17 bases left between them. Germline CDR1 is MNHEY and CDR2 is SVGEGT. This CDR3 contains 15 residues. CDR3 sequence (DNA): TGTGCCAGCAGTGGAAGACAGACGGTGAGAGAGACCCAGTACTTC. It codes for CASSGRQTVRETQYF.

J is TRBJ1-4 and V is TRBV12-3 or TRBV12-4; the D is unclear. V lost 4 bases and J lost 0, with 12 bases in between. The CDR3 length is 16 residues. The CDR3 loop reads CASSSAGPATNEKLFF. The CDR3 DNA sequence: TGTGCCAGCAGTTCCGCTGGGCCAGCAACTAATGAAAAACTGTTTTTT.

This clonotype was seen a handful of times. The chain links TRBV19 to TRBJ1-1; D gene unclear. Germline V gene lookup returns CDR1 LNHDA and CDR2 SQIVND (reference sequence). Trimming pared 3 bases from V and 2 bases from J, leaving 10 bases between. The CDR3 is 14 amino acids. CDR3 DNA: TGTGCCAGTAGTATTTTTGGGGAAAACACTGAAGCTTTCTTT. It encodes CASSIFGENTEAFF.

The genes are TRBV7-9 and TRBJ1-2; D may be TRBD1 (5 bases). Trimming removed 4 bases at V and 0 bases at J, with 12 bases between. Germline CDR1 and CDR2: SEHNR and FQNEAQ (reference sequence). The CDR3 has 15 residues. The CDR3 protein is CASSSGPTANYGYTF. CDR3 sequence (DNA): TGTGCCAGCAGCTCCGGCCCGACAGCTAACTATGGCTACACCTTC.

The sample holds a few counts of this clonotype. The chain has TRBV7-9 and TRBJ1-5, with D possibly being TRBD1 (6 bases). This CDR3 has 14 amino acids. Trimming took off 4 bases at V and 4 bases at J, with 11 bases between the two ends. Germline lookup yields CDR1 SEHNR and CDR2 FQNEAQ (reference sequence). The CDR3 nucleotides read TGTGCCAGCAGCTCCGGGACACCTAATCAGCCCCAGCATTTT. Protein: CASSSGTPNQPQHF.